This T cell receptor beta chain was captured in a study of shared clonotypes between healthy human individuals. Study-level findings and limits: What naive subsets generally showed was a larger estimated richness than memory subsets showed.

V was cut by 5 bases and J by 8 bases, with 12 bases left in between. CDR3 length: 13 amino acids. Germline V gene sequence: CDR1 LNHDA, CDR2 SQIVND (reference sequence). Each subset's genomic DNA was split evenly across several immunoSEQ plates. Per the study methods: Filtering differed for immunoSEQ, which gave only junction sequences without quality scores. Assay: immunoSEQ multiplex PCR; the TCRdb copy retains only in-frame clones and omits some. The V and J calls and clone size are taken from that table; D and trimming were inferred from the DNA. This table has roughly 330,000 clones, approximately 79% appearing once. All donors qualified as healthy HIV-negative adults and had experienced no recent acute infections or vaccinations. Comment on this clone: Its specificity is not known.

The receptor was isolated from a man aged 25-40 years in good health. This chain uses TRBV19 with TRBJ1-4; D is ambiguous. Sequenced: memory CD4+ T cells sorted from blood. The subset denotes: CD45RA-negative fraction. The CDR3 is CASSRIDGEKLFF. The CDR3, as DNA: TGTGCCAGTAGTCGGATAGACGGAGAAAAACTGTTTTTT.